The 3 T cell receptor beta chains below all came from one sample that was sequenced in a study of cytomegalovirus exposure and HLA in healthy donors. The PCR employed 60 Vbeta primers together with 13 Jbeta primers. Sequenced by immunoSEQ multiplex PCR; TCRdb stores in-frame clones only, minus some. The sample yields roughly 140,000 clones, of which the top ten take up approximately 2.4%. Specimen: PBMCs. These receptors originate from a man aged 35 to 55 in good health and CMV-seronegative.

The gene calls are TRBV27 and TRBJ2-1, with TRBD1 matching 11 bases. The J segment lost 4 bases and the V segment lost 6 bases, leaving 5 bases of the junction unmatched. This CDR3 has 15 amino acids. Germline values: CDR1 MNHEY, CDR2 SMNVEV (reference sequence). The CDR3 is CASSRGTGGYNEQFF. The CDR3 DNA follows: TGTGCCAGCAGCCGCGGGACAGGGGGGTACAATGAGCAGTTCTTC.

This chain joins TRBV7-9 and TRBJ2-2; the match to TRBD1 covers 7 bases. Germline V gene lookup returns CDR1 SEHNR and CDR2 FQNEAQ (reference sequence). CDR3 length: 16 amino acids. The ends lost 4 bases at V and 4 bases at J; junction bases unmatched: 9. This CDR3 reads CASSYPTGRSTGELFF. In DNA, the CDR3 is TGTGCCAGCAGCTACCCGACAGGGCGATCCACCGGGGAGCTGTTTTTT. The entire variable domain, with the rest obtained from reference TRBV7-9 and TRBJ2-2, is as follows: DTGVSQNPRHKITKRGQNVTFRCDPISEHNRLYWYRQTLGQGPEFLTYFQNEAQLEKSRLLSDRFSAERPKGSFSTLEIQRTEQGDSAMYLCASSYPTGRSTGELFFGEGSRLTVL.

V and J are TRBV10-3 and TRBJ2-5; D remains ambiguous. Trimming shortened V by 4 bases and J by 2 bases, and 8 bases separated the two germline ends. The CDR3 has 13 amino acids. Germline CDR1 and CDR2: ENHRY and SYGVKD. The CDR3 nucleotides are TGTGCCATCAGTGTCGCCAGTCAAGAGACCCAGTACTTC. Translated: CAISVASQETQYF.